Below, 26 T cell receptor beta chains from the same sample are listed, as sequenced in a study of shared clonotypes between healthy human individuals. Here immunoSEQ multiplex PCR was the method, and the copy in TCRdb shows in-frame clones only, minus some. The repertoire consists of some 2,100,000 clones, with roughly 91% occurring once and the leading ten covering 1.5% to 2%. Positively selected for CCR7, the CD45RO-negative cells used as naive CD8 cells excluded terminally differentiated effector memory CD45RA+ cells. Sequencing was carried out using naive CD8+ T cells from PBMCs. The receptors here all came from a man between 18 and 29 years old in good health. Some clones in this sample may be carry-over from other donors' samples.

The V gene is TRBV18, the J gene TRBJ2-6, with 11 positions matching TRBD1. There are 17 residues in the CDR3. Germline CDR1 reads KGHSH; CDR2 reads LQKENI. Trimming took 3 bases from V and 2 from J; bases not matched to a gene: 3. The CDR3 loop is CASSPGQGAPGANVLTF. The CDR3, as DNA: TGTGCCAGCTCACCCGGACAGGGGGCGCCTGGGGCCAACGTCCTGACTTTC.

The V gene is TRBV9, the J gene TRBJ2-1; 8 bases fit TRBD2. The CDR3 is 17 residues long. V was clipped by 0 bases and J by 2 bases; unmatched bases: 7. CDR1 and CDR2 (germline): SGDLS, YYNGEE. The CDR3 nucleotides are TGTGCCAGCAGCGTAGCTATTGCGGGAGGCACCTACAATGAGCAGTTCTTC. Protein product: CASSVAIAGGTYNEQFF.

The CDR3 bases are TGTGCCAGCAGCTCTGGACAGGGCTCTGGAAACACCATATATTTT. Translating it yields CASSSGQGSGNTIYF. The chain is built from TRBV9 and TRBJ1-3; 8 nucleotides agree with TRBD1. This CDR3 is 15 amino acids long. Germline values: CDR1 SGDLS, CDR2 YYNGEE. The V segment lost 4 bases and the J segment 0 bases; nucleotides outside the gene matches: 3.

This clone has more than one count but fewer than ten. Other DNA sequences in this sample translate to the same CDR3. DNA for the CDR3: TGTGCCAGCAGTTCTGGCTACGAGCAGTACTTC. This translates into CASSSGYEQYF. V usage is TRBV27 and J usage is TRBJ2-7; D unclear. Per the germline V gene, CDR1 is MNHEY and CDR2 is SMNVEV (reference sequence). This CDR3 region has 11 residues. V lost 4 bases to trimming and J lost 3 bases, with 4 bases between them.

The chain uses TRBV29-1 and TRBJ1-4, with a tentative D call TRBD1 (5 bases). There are 15 residues in the CDR3. Germline CDR1 is SQVTM and CDR2 is ANQGSEA. Trimming shortened V by 0 bases and J by 0 bases, and 8 bases separated the two germline ends. The CDR3 protein is CSVEDPGTTNEKLFF. The CDR3 bases are TGCAGCGTTGAAGATCCAGGGACAACTAATGAAAAACTGTTTTTT.

The chain is built from TRBV30 and TRBJ2-2; tentatively, D is TRBD1 (6 bases). Per the germline V gene, CDR1 is GTSNPN and CDR2 is SVGIG (reference sequence). The V gene lost 2 bases and the J gene lost 6 bases, with 13 bases spanning the gap. The CDR3 sequence is 14 residues long. CDR3 DNA: TGTGCCTGGAGTTGGGGCCAGGGGCCCGGGGAGCTGTTTTTT. Translating gives CAWSWGQGPGELFF.

The gene calls are TRBV29-1 and TRBJ2-3, with D maybe TRBD2 (5 bases). Looked up from germline, CDR1 is SQVTM and CDR2 is ANQGSEA. Trimming took off 2 bases at V and 0 bases at J, with 15 bases between the two ends. The CDR3 totals 16 residues. In DNA form, the CDR3 reads TGCAGCGTTGAAAGTCTTCGGGGAACTAGCACAGATACGCAGTATTTT. It translates to CSVESLRGTSTDTQYF.

This clone was seen once. The chain is built from TRBV2 and TRBJ2-5; unclear D gene. The V end was cut by 1 base, the J end by 4 bases, with 7 bases between. The CDR3 runs to 13 residues. Germline V CDR1 and CDR2: SNHLY, FYNNEI. Here the CDR3 reads CASSEVMGETQYF. The CDR3, as DNA: TGTGCCAGCAGTGAAGTTATGGGAGAGACCCAGTACTTC.

V is TRBV25-1 and J is TRBJ1-1, with D perhaps TRBD1 (5 bases). The CDR3 covers 14 residues. Trimming cost V 6 bases and J 5 bases, with 16 bases left between them. Germline CDR1 is MGHDK and CDR2 is SYGVNS. Written as DNA, the CDR3 is TGTGCCAGCAGCTGGGCGGGGGGGGAAACTGAAGCTTTCTTT. Protein product: CASSWAGGETEAFF.

The V gene is TRBV5-1, the J gene TRBJ2-7; D may match TRBD1 or TRBD2 (5 bases each). Trimming took 5 bases from V and 0 from J, leaving 18 bases between them. This CDR3 is built from 16 residues. The germline CDR1 and CDR2 sequences are SGHRS and YFSETQ. The CDR3 sequence: CASRPPQWGSSYEQYF. CDR3 in DNA: TGCGCCAGCAGACCGCCCCAATGGGGGAGCTCCTACGAGCAGTACTTC. Looking up the rest from reference TRBV5-1 and TRBJ2-7 gives the full variable domain: KAGVTQTPRYLIKTRGQQVTLSCSPISGHRSVSWYQQTPGQGLQFLFEYFSETQRNKGNFPGRFSGRQFSNSRSEMNVSTLELGDSALYLCASRPPQWGSSYEQYFGPGTRLTVT.

Only a few counts were recorded for this clone. The V gene is TRBV15, the J gene TRBJ1-1; D perhaps matches TRBD1 (5 bases). Trimming stripped 1 base from V and 10 bases from J, with 16 bases between. Germline V gene lookup returns CDR1 LNHNV and CDR2 YYDKDF (reference sequence). CDR3 length equals 14 residues. CDR3: CATSRAGTSLGAFF. The CDR3 DNA sequence: TGTGCCACCAGCAGAGCCGGGACGTCTCTAGGAGCTTTCTTT.

V and J are TRBV9 and TRBJ2-6; the D is unclear. V dropped 4 bases and J dropped 13 bases, with 18 bases sitting between them. Germline values: CDR1 SGDLS, CDR2 YYNGEE. This CDR3 comprises 14 residues. The CDR3 region is CASSPWTGLGVLTF. For the CDR3, the DNA is TGTGCCAGCAGCCCATGGACGGGCCTTGGGGTCCTGACTTTC.

V and J are TRBV28 and TRBJ1-1, with D possibly being TRBD1 (6 bases). Germline values: CDR1 MDHEN, CDR2 SYDVKM. The CDR3 totals 15 residues. V lost 5 bases and J lost 2, with 15 bases in between. The CDR3 loop reads CASSELPGTNTEAFF. DNA of the CDR3: TGTGCCAGCAGTGAATTGCCGGGGACAAACACTGAAGCTTTCTTT.

The gene calls are TRBV15 and TRBJ2-1, with D unclear. The CDR3 extends over 15 amino acids. Trimming pared 0 bases from V and 2 bases from J, leaving 8 bases between. Germline loops: CDR1 LNHNV, CDR2 YYDKDF (reference sequence). In DNA form, the CDR3 reads TGTGCCACCAGCAGAGAACGGCAGACCTACAATGAGCAGTTCTTC. It codes for CATSRERQTYNEQFF. The entire variable domain, with the rest obtained from reference TRBV15 and TRBJ2-1, is as follows: DAMVIQNPRYQVTQFGKPVTLSCSQTLNHNVMYWYQQKSSQAPKLLFHYYDKDFNNEADTPDNFQSRRPNTSFCFLDIRSPGLGDTAMYLCATSRERQTYNEQFFGPGTRLTVL.

This chain connects TRBV27 to TRBJ1-2; D remains ambiguous. This CDR3 is built from 14 residues. Germline V gene sequence: CDR1 MNHEY, CDR2 SMNVEV (reference sequence). The ends were cut back, 3 bases at V and 4 bases at J, with 12 bases in the middle. Here the CDR3 DNA reads TGTGCCAGCAGTTTTCGTGCGCGGTTCTATGGCTACACCTTC. This encodes CASSFRARFYGYTF.

This clone appeared a single time. Other DNA variants within this sample encode the same CDR3. This chain connects TRBV10-3 to TRBJ2-3; a weak D match, TRBD2 (5 bases). Germline CDR1 is ENHRY and CDR2 is SYGVKD. The CDR3 is 13 amino acids. V was trimmed by 0 bases and J by 6 bases, leaving 7 bases between them. The chain's CDR3 is CAISESRGDTQYF. In DNA, the CDR3 is TGTGCCATCAGTGAGTCTCGAGGGGATACGCAGTATTTT.

The chain joins TRBV27 to TRBJ2-6; a possible D gene is TRBD1 (6 bases). The germline gives CDR1 MNHEY, CDR2 SMNVEV (reference sequence). This CDR3 has 18 amino acids. V lost 5 bases, J lost 3 bases, and 20 bases lay in between. The CDR3 nucleotides read TGTGCCAGCAGTACAGCTAGGGGGACGGCAGTTGGGGCCAACGTCCTGACTTTC. This translates into CASSTARGTAVGANVLTF.

This rearrangement joins TRBV18 to TRBJ2-7; TRBD2 might be the D (6 bases). The CDR3 has 16 residues. V was cut by 2 bases and J by 3 bases, with 17 bases left in between. Looked up from germline, CDR1 is KGHSH and CDR2 is LQKENI. This chain's CDR3 is CASSPSTGVWYYEQYF. The CDR3 region has the DNA TGTGCCAGCTCACCATCTACGGGAGTTTGGTACTACGAGCAGTACTTC. Complete variable domain (other parts from reference TRBV18 and TRBJ2-7): NAGVMQNPRHLVRRRGQEARLRCSPMKGHSHVYWYRQLPEEGLKFMVYLQKENIIDESGMPKERFSAEFPKEGPSILRIQQVVRGDSAAYFCASSPSTGVWYYEQYFGPGTRLTVT.

This sequence joins TRBV9 and TRBJ2-1; 12 bases align to TRBD1. The CDR3 consists of 17 residues. Germline trimming cut 3 bases from V and 6 bases from J; bases unmatched to any gene: 10. CDR1 and CDR2 (germline): SGDLS, YYNGEE. The CDR3, as DNA: TGTGCCAGCAGCGCATGGGGACAGGGGGCTATTGGCAATGAGCAGTTCTTC. Translated: CASSAWGQGAIGNEQFF.

The chain couples TRBV7-9 to TRBJ2-2; D perhaps matches TRBD1 (6 bases). The CDR3 extends over 16 amino acids. The germline CDR1 and CDR2 sequences are SEHNR and FQNEAQ (reference sequence). The ends were cut back, 3 bases at V and 4 bases at J, with 15 bases in the middle. The DNA for the CDR3 is TGTGCCAGCAGCTTTAGGCCCGCAGGGGCCACCGGGGAGCTGTTTTTT. Its protein is CASSFRPAGATGELFF.

This clone was found once. The chain uses TRBV2 and TRBJ2-3; D may match TRBD1 or TRBD2 (5 bases each). V gave up 2 bases and J gave up 4 bases, with 19 bases separating them. This CDR3 has 17 residues. From germline, CDR1 is SNHLY and CDR2 FYNNEI. CDR3 residues: CASSELSGREQADTQYF. The CDR3 DNA follows: TGTGCCAGCAGTGAACTCTCGGGCAGGGAGCAGGCAGATACGCAGTATTTT. The variable domain in full, completed from reference TRBV2 and TRBJ2-3, reads EPEVTQTPSHQVTQMGQEVILRCVPISNHLYFYWYRQILGQKVEFLVSFYNNEISEKSEIFDDQFSVERPDGSNFTLKIRSTKLEDSAMYFCASSELSGREQADTQYFGPGTRLTVL.

The chain combines TRBV30 with TRBJ2-2; 13 bases are a match to TRBD2. In germline, CDR1 is GTSNPN, CDR2 SVGIG (reference sequence). This CDR3 has 17 amino acids. V lost 0 bases, J lost 7 bases, and 8 bases stayed unmatched. CDR3 DNA sequence: TGTGCCTGGAGTGTTCTTTCCGGACTAGCGGGAGACGGGGAGCTGTTTTTT. Translated: CAWSVLSGLAGDGELFF.

The chain joins TRBV7-9 to TRBJ2-5, with 8 bases aligning to TRBD1. This CDR3 is 16 amino acids long. Per germline, CDR1 SEHNR and CDR2 FQNEAQ (reference sequence). With 1 base clipped from V and 2 bases from J, the junction kept 6 bases outside the gene matches. The CDR3 reads CASSLVIQGGQETQYF. The DNA for the CDR3 is TGTGCCAGCAGCTTAGTTATACAGGGGGGTCAAGAGACCCAGTACTTC. Full variable domain (remainder filled in from reference TRBV7-9 and TRBJ2-5): DTGVSQNPRHKITKRGQNVTFRCDPISEHNRLYWYRQTLGQGPEFLTYFQNEAQLEKSRLLSDRFSAERPKGSFSTLEIQRTEQGDSAMYLCASSLVIQGGQETQYFGPGTRLLVL.

In regard to this clone: This specimen includes other DNA sequences encoding the same CDR3. The chain combines TRBV20-1 with TRBJ1-2; no clear D gene. Trimming took 7 bases from V and 7 from J, leaving 7 bases between them. CDR3 length: 9 residues. The germline gives CDR1 DFQATT, CDR2 SNEGSKA (reference sequence). The CDR3 DNA reads TGCAGTGTACCGGGTGGCTACACCTTC. Translation: CSVPGGYTF.

The chain has TRBV27 and TRBJ2-3; D is possibly TRBD1 (6 bases). The germline gives CDR1 MNHEY, CDR2 SMNVEV (reference sequence). The V end was cut by 5 bases, the J end by 1 base, with 16 bases between. The CDR3 totals 16 residues. The CDR3 coding sequence is TGTGCCAGCAGTCCAAACAGGGCCCTCGGCACAGATACGCAGTATTTT. The encoded protein is CASSPNRALGTDTQYF.

On this clone itself: Given the absence of the conserved phenylalanine or tryptophan at the CDR3 end, a read error is likely. The limits of the CDR3 on the DNA are not certain, so only TCRdb's listed CDR3 is given. The chain employs TRBV30 and TRBJ2-7; TRBD1, the D gene given by the table, was not confirmed from the DNA. Germline CDR1 is GTSNPN and CDR2 is SVGIG (reference sequence). The CDR3 is 12 residues long, counting both termini. This CDR3 reads CAWSIGTASPQL.